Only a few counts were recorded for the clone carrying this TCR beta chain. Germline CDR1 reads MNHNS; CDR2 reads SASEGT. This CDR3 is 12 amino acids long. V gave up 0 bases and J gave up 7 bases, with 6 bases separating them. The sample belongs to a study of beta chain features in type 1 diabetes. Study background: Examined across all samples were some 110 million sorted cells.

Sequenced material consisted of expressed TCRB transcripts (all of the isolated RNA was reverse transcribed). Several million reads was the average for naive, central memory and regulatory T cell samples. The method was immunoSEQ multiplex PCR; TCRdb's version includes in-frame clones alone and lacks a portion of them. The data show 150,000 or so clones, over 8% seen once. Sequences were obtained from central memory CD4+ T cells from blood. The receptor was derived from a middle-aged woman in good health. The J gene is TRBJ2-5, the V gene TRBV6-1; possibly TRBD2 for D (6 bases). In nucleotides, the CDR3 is TGTGCCAGCAGTGAAGCGGGGGGGACCCAGTACTTC. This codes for CASSEAGGTQYF.